Listed here is a single T cell receptor (beta chain). Its target is not known. The data were obtained in a study of cytomegalovirus exposure and HLA in healthy donors. Use of 60 Vbeta and 13 Jbeta primers characterized the PCR. Sequencing used immunoSEQ multiplex PCR; TCRdb keeps in-frame clones, though not all of them. The table has nearly 100,000 clones, less than 10% seen once. Findings and caveats of the study: Of the V segments, some could not be distinguished, including TRBV6-2 and TRBV6-3, and were excluded.

CDR3 length: 16 residues. Germline-derived CDR1 and CDR2 are SGHRS and YFSETQ. This receptor was obtained from a man aged 50-60 years in good health and CMV-seropositive. The sequenced sample was PBMCs. This chain connects TRBV5-1 to TRBJ2-5, with TRBD1 matching 7 bases. The J call is uncertain, as TRBJ2-7 better fits the DNA end. CDR3: CASRRGGAGTLHEQYF. The CDR3 nucleotides are TGCGCCAGCAGACGAGGGGGCGCGGGCACCCTCCACGAGCAGTACTTC.